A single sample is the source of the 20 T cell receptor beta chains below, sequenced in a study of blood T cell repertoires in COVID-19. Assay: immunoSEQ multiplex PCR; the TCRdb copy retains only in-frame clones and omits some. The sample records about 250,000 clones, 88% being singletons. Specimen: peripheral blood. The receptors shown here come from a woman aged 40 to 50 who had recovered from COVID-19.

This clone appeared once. The CDR3 nucleotides read TGTGCCAGCAGTTTATCGATGGGGGCAATTGGGATGAACACTGAAGCTTTCTTT. It encodes CASSLSMGAIGMNTEAFF. The V call is TRBV27, the J call TRBJ1-1; a possible D gene is TRBD1 (6 bases). The CDR3 totals 18 residues. Germline V gene data show CDR1 as MNHEY and CDR2 as SMNVEV (reference sequence). Trimming cost V 0 bases and J 0 bases, with 17 bases left between them.

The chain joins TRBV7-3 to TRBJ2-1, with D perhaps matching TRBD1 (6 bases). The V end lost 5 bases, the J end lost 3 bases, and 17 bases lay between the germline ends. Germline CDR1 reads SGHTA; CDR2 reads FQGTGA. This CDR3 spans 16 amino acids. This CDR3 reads CASSPQTGHVYNEQFF. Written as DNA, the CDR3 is TGTGCCAGCAGCCCCCAAACGGGACATGTCTACAATGAGCAGTTCTTC.

The CDR3, as DNA: TGTGCCAGCAGTGCGGGAGCCTACAATGAGCAGTTCTTC. Residues: CASSAGAYNEQFF. This rearrangement joins TRBV2 to TRBJ2-1, with D tentatively TRBD2 (6 bases). The CDR3 has 13 residues. Per the germline V gene, CDR1 is SNHLY and CDR2 is FYNNEI. V was clipped by 4 bases and J by 2 bases, with 6 bases between them.

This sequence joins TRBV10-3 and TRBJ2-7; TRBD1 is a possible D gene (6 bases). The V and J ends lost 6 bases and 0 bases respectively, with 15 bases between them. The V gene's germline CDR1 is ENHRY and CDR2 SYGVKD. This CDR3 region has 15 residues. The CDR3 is CAIRMDRGSSYEQYF. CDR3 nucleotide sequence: TGTGCCATCAGAATGGACAGAGGAAGCTCCTACGAGCAGTACTTC.

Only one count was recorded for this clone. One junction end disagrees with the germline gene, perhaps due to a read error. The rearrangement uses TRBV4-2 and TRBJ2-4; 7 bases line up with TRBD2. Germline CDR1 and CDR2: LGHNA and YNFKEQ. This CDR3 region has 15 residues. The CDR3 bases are TGTGCCAGCAGCCCTGGGGGGGGGACCAACAACATTCAGTACTTC. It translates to CASSPGGGTNNIQYF.

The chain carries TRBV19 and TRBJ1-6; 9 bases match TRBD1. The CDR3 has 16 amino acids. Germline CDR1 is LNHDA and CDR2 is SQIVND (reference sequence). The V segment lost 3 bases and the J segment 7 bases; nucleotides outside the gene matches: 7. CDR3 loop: CASSMDGTGINSPLHF. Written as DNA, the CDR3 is TGTGCCAGTAGTATGGATGGGACAGGGATAAATTCACCCCTCCACTTT.

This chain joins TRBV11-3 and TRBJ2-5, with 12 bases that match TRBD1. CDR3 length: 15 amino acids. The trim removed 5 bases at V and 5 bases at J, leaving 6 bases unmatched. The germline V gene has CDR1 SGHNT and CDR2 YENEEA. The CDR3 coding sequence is TGTGCCAGCAGCCCCGGGACAGGGGGCGTCGAGACCCAGTACTTC. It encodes CASSPGTGGVETQYF.

In nucleotides, the CDR3 is TGTGCCAGCAGCTCCAGGGGTGAGCAGTTCTTC. It yields the protein CASSSRGEQFF. V and J are TRBV7-8 and TRBJ2-1; TRBD1 is a possible D gene (6 bases). The V gene lost 4 bases and the J gene lost 9 bases, with 7 bases spanning the gap. The CDR3 runs 11 residues. In germline, CDR1 is SGHVS, CDR2 FQNEAQ.

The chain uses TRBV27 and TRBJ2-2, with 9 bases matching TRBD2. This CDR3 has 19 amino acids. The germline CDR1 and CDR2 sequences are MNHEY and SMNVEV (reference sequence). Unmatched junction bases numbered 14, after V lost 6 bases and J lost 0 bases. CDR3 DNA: TGTGCCAGCAGACCTCGTACCGGCGGGAGGGCCCCGAACACCGGGGAGCTGTTTTTT. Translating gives CASRPRTGGRAPNTGELFF.

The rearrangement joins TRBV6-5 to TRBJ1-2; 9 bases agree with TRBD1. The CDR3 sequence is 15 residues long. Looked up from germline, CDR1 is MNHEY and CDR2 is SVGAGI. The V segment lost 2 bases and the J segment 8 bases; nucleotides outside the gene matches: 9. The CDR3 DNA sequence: TGTGCCAGCAGTTACCTCCCGGACAGGGGTCGCGGCTACACCTTC. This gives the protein CASSYLPDRGRGYTF.

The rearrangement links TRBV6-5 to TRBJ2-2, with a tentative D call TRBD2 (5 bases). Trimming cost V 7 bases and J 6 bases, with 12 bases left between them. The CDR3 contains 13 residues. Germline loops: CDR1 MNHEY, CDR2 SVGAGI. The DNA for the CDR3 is TGTGCCAGCACCAACGCGGGTGCCGGGGAGCTGTTTTTT. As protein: CASTNAGAGELFF.

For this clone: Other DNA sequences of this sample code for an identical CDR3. The CDR3 spells CASSLGIFGGVHQPQHF. The CDR3 DNA is TGTGCCAGCAGCTTAGGCATCTTTGGGGGGGTCCATCAGCCCCAGCATTTT. The V call is TRBV7-8, the J call TRBJ1-5; D perhaps matches TRBD1 (5 bases). CDR1 SGHVS and CDR2 FQNEAQ come from the germline V gene. V was cut by 1 base and J by 5 bases, with 18 bases left in between. The CDR3 spans 17 residues.

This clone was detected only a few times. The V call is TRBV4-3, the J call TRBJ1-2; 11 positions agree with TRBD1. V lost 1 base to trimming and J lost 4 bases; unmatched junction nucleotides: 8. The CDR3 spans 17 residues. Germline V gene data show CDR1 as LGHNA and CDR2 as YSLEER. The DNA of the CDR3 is TGCGCCAGCAGCCAAGGCCGGACAGGGGGCGCCGGCTATGGCTACACCTTC. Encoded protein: CASSQGRTGGAGYGYTF.

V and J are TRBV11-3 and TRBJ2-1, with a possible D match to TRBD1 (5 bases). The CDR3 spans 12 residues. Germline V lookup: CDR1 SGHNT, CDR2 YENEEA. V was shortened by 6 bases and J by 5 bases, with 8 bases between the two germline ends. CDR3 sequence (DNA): TGTGCCAGCAGAGGACACCACAATGAGCAGTTCTTC. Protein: CASRGHHNEQFF. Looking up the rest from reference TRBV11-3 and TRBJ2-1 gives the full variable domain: EAGVVQSPRYKIIEKKQPVAFWCNPISGHNTLYWYLQNLGQGPELLIRYENEEAVDDSQLPKDRFSAERLKGVDSTLKIQPAELGDSAVYLCASRGHHNEQFFGPGTRLTVL.

CDR3 DNA: TGTGCCAGCCTAAACTGGGGGCAGGGTTTAGGGCAGTACTTC. Encoded protein: CASLNWGQGLGQYF. The gene calls are TRBV27 and TRBJ2-7; a weak D match, TRBD1 (6 bases). The V and J ends lost 8 bases and 9 bases respectively, with 23 bases between them. This CDR3 comprises 14 residues. CDR1 MNHEY and CDR2 SMNVEV come from the germline V gene (reference sequence).

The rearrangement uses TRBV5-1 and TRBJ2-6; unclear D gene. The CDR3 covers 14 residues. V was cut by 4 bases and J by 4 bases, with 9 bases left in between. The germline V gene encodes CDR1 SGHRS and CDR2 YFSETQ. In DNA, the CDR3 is TGCGCCAGCAGCCCGCGCGGCGGGGCCAACGTCCTGACTTTC. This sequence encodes CASSPRGGANVLTF.

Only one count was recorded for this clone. CDR3 bases: TGTGCCAGCAGCAAAGGGCCCGAGGGGGACCCTAATAGCAATCAGCCCCAGCATTTT. Its translation is CASSKGPEGDPNSNQPQHF. The V gene is TRBV21-1, the J gene TRBJ1-5; the DNA was not used to check the table's D call, TRBD1. TRBV21-1 is noted as a pseudogene. This CDR3 contains 19 residues.

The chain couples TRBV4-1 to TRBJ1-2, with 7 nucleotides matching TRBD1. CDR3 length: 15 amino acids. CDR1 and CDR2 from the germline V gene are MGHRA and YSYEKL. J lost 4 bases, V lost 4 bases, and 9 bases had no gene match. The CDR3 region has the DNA TGCGCCAGCAGCCCCCAGGGGACAGCGATCTATGGCTACACCTTC. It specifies CASSPQGTAIYGYTF.

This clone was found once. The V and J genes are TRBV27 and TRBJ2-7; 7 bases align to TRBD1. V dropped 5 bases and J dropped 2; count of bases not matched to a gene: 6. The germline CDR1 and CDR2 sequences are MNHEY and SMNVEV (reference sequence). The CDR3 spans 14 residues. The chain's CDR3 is CASSHRDRPYEQYV. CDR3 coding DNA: TGTGCCAGCAGTCACCGGGACAGACCCTACGAGCAGTACGTC.

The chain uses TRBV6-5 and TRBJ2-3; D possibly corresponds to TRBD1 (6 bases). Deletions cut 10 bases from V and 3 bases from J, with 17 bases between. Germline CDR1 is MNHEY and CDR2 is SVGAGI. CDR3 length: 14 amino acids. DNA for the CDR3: TGTGCCACCCACGAGGGGGTTCGGACAGATACGCAGTATTTT. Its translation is CATHEGVRTDTQYF.